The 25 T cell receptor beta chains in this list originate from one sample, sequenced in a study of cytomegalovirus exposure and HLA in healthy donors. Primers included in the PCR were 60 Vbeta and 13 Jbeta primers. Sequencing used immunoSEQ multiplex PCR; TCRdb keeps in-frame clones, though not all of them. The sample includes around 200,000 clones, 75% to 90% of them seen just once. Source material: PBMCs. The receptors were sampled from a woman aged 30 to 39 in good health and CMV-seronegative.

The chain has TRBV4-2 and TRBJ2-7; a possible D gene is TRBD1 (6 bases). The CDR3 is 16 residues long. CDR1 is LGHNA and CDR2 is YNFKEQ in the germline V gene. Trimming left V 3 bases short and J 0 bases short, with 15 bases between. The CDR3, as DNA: TGTGCCAGCAGCCACCTCCGGGACACCTTCTCCTACGAGCAGTACTTC. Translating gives CASSHLRDTFSYEQYF.

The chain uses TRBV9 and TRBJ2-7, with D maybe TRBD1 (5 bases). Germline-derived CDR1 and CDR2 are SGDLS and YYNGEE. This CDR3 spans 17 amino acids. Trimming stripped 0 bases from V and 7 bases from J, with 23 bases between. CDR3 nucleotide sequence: TGTGCCAGCAGCGTAGCGAACAGGTTACCCTTTGGAGCGGAGCAGTACTTC. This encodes CASSVANRLPFGAEQYF.

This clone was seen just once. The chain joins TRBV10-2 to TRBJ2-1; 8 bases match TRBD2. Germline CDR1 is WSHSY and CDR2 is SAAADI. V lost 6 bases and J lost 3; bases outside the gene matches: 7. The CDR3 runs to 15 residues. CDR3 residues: CASSGGTSGYNEQFF. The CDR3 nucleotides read TGCGCCAGCAGCGGAGGGACTAGTGGCTACAATGAGCAGTTCTTC.

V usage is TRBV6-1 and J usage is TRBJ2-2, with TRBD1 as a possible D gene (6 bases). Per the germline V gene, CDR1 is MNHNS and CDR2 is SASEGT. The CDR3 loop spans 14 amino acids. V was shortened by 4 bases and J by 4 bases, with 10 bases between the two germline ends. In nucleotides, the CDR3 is TGTGCCAGCAGTGGGGACATATTCACCGGGGAGCTGTTTTTT. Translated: CASSGDIFTGELFF.

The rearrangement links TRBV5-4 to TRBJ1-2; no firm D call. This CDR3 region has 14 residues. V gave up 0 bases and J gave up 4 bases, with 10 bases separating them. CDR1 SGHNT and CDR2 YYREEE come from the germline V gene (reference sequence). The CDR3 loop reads CASSLDRMGYGYTF. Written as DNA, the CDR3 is TGTGCCAGCAGCTTGGACAGAATGGGCTATGGCTACACCTTC.

CDR3 DNA: TGTGCCACCAGCAGACAGGGAGGCTCTTTGGCGGATGGCTACACCTTC. This codes for CATSRQGGSLADGYTF. The J gene is TRBJ1-2, the V gene TRBV15, with TRBD1 as a possible D gene (5 bases). Germline V gene data show CDR1 as LNHNV and CDR2 as YYDKDF (reference sequence). The CDR3 runs 16 residues. Deletions cut 2 bases from V and 6 bases from J, with 19 bases between.

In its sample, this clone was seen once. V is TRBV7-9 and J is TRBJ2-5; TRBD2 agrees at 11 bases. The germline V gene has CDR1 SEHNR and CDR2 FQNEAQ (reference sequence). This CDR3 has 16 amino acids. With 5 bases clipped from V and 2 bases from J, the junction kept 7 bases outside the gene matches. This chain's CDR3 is CASSHISGGAQETQYF. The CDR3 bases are TGTGCCAGCAGCCACATTAGCGGGGGGGCTCAAGAGACCCAGTACTTC.

This CDR3 reads CATGTANQPQHF. In nucleotides, the CDR3 is TGTGCCACCGGGACAGCGAATCAGCCCCAGCATTTT. This chain links TRBV10-3 with TRBJ1-5; 7 nucleotides agree with TRBD1. V trimming: 10 bases; J trimming: 4 bases; junction bases outside the gene matches: 4. Looked up from germline, CDR1 is ENHRY and CDR2 is SYGVKD. This CDR3 is 12 amino acids long.

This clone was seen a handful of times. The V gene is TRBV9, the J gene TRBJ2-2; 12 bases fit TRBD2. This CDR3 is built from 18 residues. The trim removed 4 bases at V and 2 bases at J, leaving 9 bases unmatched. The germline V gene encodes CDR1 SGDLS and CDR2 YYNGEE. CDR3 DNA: TGTGCCAGCAGCAAGACTAGCGGGGGAACGGCAAACACCGGGGAGCTGTTTTTT. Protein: CASSKTSGGTANTGELFF.

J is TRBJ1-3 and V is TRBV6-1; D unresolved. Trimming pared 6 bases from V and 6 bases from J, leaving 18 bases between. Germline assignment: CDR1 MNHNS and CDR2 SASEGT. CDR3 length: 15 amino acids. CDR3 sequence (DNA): TGTGCCAGCAGGGGTGACACGTTTGCTGAAAACACCATATATTTT. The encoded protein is CASRGDTFAENTIYF.

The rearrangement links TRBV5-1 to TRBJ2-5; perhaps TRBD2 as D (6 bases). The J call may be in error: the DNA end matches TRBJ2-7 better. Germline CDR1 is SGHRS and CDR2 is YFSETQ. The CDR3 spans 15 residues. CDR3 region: CASSLEVGGGTEQYF. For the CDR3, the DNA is TGCGCCAGCAGCTTGGAAGTTGGGGGAGGAACCGAGCAGTACTTC.

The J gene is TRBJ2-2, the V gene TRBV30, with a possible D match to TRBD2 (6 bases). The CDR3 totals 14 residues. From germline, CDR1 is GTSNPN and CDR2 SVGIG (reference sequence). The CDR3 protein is CAQRALANTGELFF. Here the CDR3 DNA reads TGTGCGCAGCGGGCCCTCGCGAACACCGGGGAGCTGTTTTTT. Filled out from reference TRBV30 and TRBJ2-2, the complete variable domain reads SQTIHQWPATLVQPVGSPLSLECTVEGTSNPNLYWYRQAAGRGLQLLFYSVGIGQISSEVPQNLSASRPQDRQFILSSKKLLLSDSGFYLCAQRALANTGELFFGEGSRLTVL.

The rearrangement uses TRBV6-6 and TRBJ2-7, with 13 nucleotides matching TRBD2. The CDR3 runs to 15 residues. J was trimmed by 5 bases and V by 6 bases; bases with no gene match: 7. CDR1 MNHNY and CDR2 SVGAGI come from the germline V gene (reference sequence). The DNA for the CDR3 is TGTGCCAGCAGCCCACTAGCGGGAGGGCCCCACGAGCAGTACTTC. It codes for CASSPLAGGPHEQYF.

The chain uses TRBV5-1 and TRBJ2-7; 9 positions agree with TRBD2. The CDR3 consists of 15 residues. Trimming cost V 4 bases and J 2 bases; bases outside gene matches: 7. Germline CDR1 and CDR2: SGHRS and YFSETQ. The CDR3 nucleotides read TGCGCCAGCAGCGCCTTAGCGGGAGCTACCTACGAGCAGTACTTC. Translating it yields CASSALAGATYEQYF.

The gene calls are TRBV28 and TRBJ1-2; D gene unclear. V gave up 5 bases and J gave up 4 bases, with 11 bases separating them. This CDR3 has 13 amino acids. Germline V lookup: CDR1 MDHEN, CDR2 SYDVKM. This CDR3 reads CASSPTTSYGYTF. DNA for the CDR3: TGTGCCAGCAGTCCGACAACTTCCTATGGCTACACCTTC.

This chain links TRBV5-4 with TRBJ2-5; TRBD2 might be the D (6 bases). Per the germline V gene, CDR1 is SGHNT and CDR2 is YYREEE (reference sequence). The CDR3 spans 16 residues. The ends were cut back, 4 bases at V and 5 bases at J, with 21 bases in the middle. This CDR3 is CASSLGGAGRWETQYF. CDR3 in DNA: TGTGCCAGCAGCCTGGGTGGGGCGGGAAGGTGGGAGACCCAGTACTTC.

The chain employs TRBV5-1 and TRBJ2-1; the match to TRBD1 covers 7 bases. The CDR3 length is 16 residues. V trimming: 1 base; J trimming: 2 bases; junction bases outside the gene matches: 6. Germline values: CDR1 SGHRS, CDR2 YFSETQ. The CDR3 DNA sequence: TGCGCCAGCAGCTTGATCAAGGGGGCCGCCTACAATGAGCAGTTCTTC. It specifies CASSLIKGAAYNEQFF.

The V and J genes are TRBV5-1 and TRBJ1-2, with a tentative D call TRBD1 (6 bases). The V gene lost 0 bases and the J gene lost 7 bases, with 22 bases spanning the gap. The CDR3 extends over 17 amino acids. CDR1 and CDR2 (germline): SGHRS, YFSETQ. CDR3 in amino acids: CASSLAYWGQSSSGYTF. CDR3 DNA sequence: TGCGCCAGCAGCTTGGCGTACTGGGGGCAGTCTTCCTCTGGCTACACCTTC. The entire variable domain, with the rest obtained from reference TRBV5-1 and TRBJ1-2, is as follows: KAGVTQTPRYLIKTRGQQVTLSCSPISGHRSVSWYQQTPGQGLQFLFEYFSETQRNKGNFPGRFSGRQFSNSRSEMNVSTLELGDSALYLCASSLAYWGQSSSGYTFGSGTRLTVV.

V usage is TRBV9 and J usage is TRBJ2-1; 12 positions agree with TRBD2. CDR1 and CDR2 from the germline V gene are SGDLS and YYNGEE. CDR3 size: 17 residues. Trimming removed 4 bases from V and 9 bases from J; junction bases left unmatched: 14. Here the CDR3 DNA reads TGTGCCAGCAGCAAACCCGGGACTAGCGGGCCTGGGGCTGAGCAGTTCTTC. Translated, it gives CASSKPGTSGPGAEQFF.

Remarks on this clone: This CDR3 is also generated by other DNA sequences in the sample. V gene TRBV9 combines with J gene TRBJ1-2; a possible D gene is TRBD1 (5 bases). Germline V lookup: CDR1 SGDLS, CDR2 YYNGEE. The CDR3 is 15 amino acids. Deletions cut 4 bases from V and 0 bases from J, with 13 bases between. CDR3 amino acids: CASSQKDTTNYGYTF. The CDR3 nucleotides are TGTGCCAGCAGCCAAAAGGACACAACTAACTATGGCTACACCTTC.

The CDR3: CASSQGGLQETQYF. The CDR3, as DNA: TGCGCCAGCAGCCAGGGGGGTCTTCAAGAGACCCAGTACTTC. The chain combines TRBV4-1 with TRBJ2-5, with D possibly TRBD2 on 6 matching bases. The CDR3 loop spans 14 amino acids. V was clipped by 3 bases and J by 2 bases, with 10 bases between them. CDR1 MGHRA and CDR2 YSYEKL come from the germline V gene.

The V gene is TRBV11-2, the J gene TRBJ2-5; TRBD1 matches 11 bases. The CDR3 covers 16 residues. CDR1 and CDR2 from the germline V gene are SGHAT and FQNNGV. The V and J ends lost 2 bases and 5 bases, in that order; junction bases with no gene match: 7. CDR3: CASSLLKDRGPETQYF. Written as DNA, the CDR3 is TGTGCCAGCAGCTTACTTAAGGACAGGGGGCCTGAGACCCAGTACTTC.

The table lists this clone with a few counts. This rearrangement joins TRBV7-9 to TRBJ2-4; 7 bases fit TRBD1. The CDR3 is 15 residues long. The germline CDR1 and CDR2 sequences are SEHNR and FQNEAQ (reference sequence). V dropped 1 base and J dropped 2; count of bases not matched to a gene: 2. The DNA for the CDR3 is TGTGCCAGCAGCTTAGGACAGGGCCCCAAAAACATTCAGTACTTC. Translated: CASSLGQGPKNIQYF.

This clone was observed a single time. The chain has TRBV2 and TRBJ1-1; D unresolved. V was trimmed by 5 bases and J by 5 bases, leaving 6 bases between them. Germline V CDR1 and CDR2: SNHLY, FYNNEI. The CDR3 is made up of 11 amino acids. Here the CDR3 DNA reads TGTGCCAGCAGTCAGGCGACTGAAGCTTTCTTT. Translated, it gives CASSQATEAFF.

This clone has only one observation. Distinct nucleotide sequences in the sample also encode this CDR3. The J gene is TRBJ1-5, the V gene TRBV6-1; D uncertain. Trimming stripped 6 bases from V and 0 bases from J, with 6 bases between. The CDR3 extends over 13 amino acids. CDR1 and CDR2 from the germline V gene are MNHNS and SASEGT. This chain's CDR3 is CASRTYSNQPQHF. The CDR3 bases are TGTGCCAGCAGGACATATAGCAATCAGCCCCAGCATTTT.